The clone carrying this TCR beta chain was recorded a few times. Its specificity is unknown. This sample is part of a study of Graves' ophthalmopathy and Graves' hyperthyroidism. Study-wide results and limits: In blood appeared most of the expanded thyroid clonotypes whose frequency exceeded 0.001.

TCR beta CDR3 amplification used RNA transcripts. Amplification began with first-round RT-PCR using HTBI primers, then second-round multiplex PCR was performed. TCRdb recomputed calls from the multiplex PCR reads with MiXCR, one row per CDR3 protein. The table lists 600,000 to 950,000 distinct CDR3 sequences, around 40% of them singletons. Per germline, CDR1 DFQATT and CDR2 SNEGSKA (reference sequence). This CDR3 has 12 amino acids. Trimming removed 7 bases from V and 9 bases from J, with 19 bases in between. Clinicians made diagnoses from clinical symptoms, serum thyroxine, TRAb, thyroid ultrasound and orbital computed tomography. From fresh peripheral blood, 8.5 to 10 ml in volume, the PBMCs were obtained.

The specimen was peripheral blood. The chain employs TRBV20-1 and TRBJ2-7, with D perhaps matching TRBD2 (6 bases). The TCR sequence derives from an adult man with Graves' ophthalmopathy. CDR3 sequence: CSVAGHLPGQYF. DNA of the CDR3: TGCAGTGTCGCGGGGCATCTCCCCGGGCAGTACTTC.